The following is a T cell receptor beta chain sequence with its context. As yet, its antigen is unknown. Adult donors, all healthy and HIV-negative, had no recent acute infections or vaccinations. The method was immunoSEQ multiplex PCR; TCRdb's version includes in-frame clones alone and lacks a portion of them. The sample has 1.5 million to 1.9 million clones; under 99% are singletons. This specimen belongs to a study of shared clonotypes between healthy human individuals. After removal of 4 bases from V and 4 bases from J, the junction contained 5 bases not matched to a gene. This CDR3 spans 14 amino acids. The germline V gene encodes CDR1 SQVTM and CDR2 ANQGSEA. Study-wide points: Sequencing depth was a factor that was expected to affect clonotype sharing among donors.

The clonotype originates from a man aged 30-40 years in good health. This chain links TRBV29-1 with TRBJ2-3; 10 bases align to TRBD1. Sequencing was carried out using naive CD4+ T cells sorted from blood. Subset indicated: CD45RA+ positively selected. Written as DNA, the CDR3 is TGCAGCGTTGGACAGGGGGCTAAGCCAGATACGCAGTATTTT. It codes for CSVGQGAKPDTQYF.